The 10 T cell receptor beta chains reported below all come from one sample, sequenced in a study of shared T cell receptors in the human thymus. Only in-frame clones appear in the TCRdb table, and some are missing; sequencing was by immunoSEQ multiplex PCR. The sample consists of under 700,000 clones, 75% to 85% of them appearing once. The same sample was also used in a study of human thymus T cells.

Sequenced: thymocytes. These TCRs come from a boy under two years old with a congenital heart defect.

CDR3 protein: CASSPDRSHQETQYF. The CDR3, as DNA: TGTGCCAGCAGCCCGGACAGAAGCCACCAAGAGACCCAGTACTTC. This chain connects TRBV5-4 to TRBJ2-5; possible D gene TRBD1, 6 bases. Germline CDR1 reads SGHNT; CDR2 reads YYREEE (reference sequence). The germline V and J ends were trimmed by 4 bases and 0 bases, with 13 bases remaining between them. The CDR3 spans 15 residues.

In this sample, this clone turned up a few times. This chain joins TRBV19 and TRBJ2-5, with TRBD2 matching over 9 bases. In germline, CDR1 is LNHDA, CDR2 SQIVND (reference sequence). V lost 1 base and J lost 4; bases outside the gene matches: 10. The CDR3 sequence is 17 residues long. The CDR3 nucleotides are TGTGCCAGTAGTATAGGGAGTAGCGGGAGAAGGGGAGAGACCCAGTACTTC. It specifies CASSIGSSGRRGETQYF. The full variable domain, rest sourced from reference TRBV19 and TRBJ2-5, is DGGITQSPKYLFRKEGQNVTLSCEQNLNHDAMYWYRQDPGQGLRLIYYSQIVNDFQKGDIAEGYSVSREKKESFPLTVTSAQKNPTAFYLCASSIGSSGRRGETQYFGPGTRLLVL.

The chain has TRBV7-8 and TRBJ2-7; possible D gene TRBD2, 6 bases. Trimming shortened V by 1 base and J by 3 bases, and 13 bases separated the two germline ends. Germline loops: CDR1 SGHVS, CDR2 FQNEAQ. This CDR3 contains 15 residues. DNA for the CDR3: TGTGCCAGCAGCTTAGGGGCGGGATCGGGCTACGAGCAGTACTTC. Translating it yields CASSLGAGSGYEQYF.

This chain joins TRBV13 and TRBJ2-5; 9 nucleotides match TRBD2. V dropped 5 bases and J dropped 4; count of bases not matched to a gene: 11. From germline, CDR1 is PRHDT and CDR2 FYEKMQ (reference sequence). The CDR3 consists of 16 residues. CDR3 in DNA: TGTGCCAGCAGCCAGGGGGGTAGCGGGAGCCTAGAGACCCAGTACTTC. Amino acid sequence: CASSQGGSGSLETQYF.

The chain has TRBV18 and TRBJ2-3, with 7 nucleotides matching TRBD1. The V gene's germline CDR1 is KGHSH and CDR2 LQKENI. The CDR3 is made up of 17 amino acids. J lost 2 bases, V lost 3 bases, and 11 bases had no gene match. CDR3 amino acids: CASSPLTGQGDTDTQYF. The CDR3 DNA reads as TGTGCCAGCTCACCGCTGACAGGGCAGGGGGACACAGATACGCAGTATTTT.

V gene TRBV19 combines with J gene TRBJ1-1; D is uncertain. CDR1 LNHDA and CDR2 SQIVND come from the germline V gene (reference sequence). CDR3 size: 13 residues. V was pared by 7 bases and J by 4 bases, with 13 bases between. The CDR3 reads CASNSRVFTEAFF. The CDR3 bases are TGTGCCAGTAACTCGAGGGTCTTCACTGAAGCTTTCTTT.

The chain combines TRBV7-9 with TRBJ2-7; a possible D gene is TRBD1 (5 bases). CDR3 size: 14 residues. The germline V gene has CDR1 SEHNR and CDR2 FQNEAQ (reference sequence). V lost 1 base and J lost 2, with 9 bases in between. CDR3 sequence reads: CASSLGAGPYEQYF. The CDR3 DNA sequence: TGTGCCAGCAGCTTAGGGGCAGGGCCCTACGAGCAGTACTTC. The full variable domain, its missing parts supplied by reference TRBV7-9 and TRBJ2-7, is DTGVSQNPRHKITKRGQNVTFRCDPISEHNRLYWYRQTLGQGPEFLTYFQNEAQLEKSRLLSDRFSAERPKGSFSTLEIQRTEQGDSAMYLCASSLGAGPYEQYFGPGTRLTVT.

This clone was recorded a few times. The rearrangement joins TRBV2 to TRBJ1-1; D is unresolved. Germline CDR1 reads SNHLY; CDR2 reads FYNNEI. The CDR3 spans 13 residues. V was trimmed by 4 bases and J by 3 bases, leaving 9 bases between them. CDR3 loop: CASSGSEDTEAFF. The CDR3 coding sequence is TGTGCCAGCAGTGGGAGTGAGGACACTGAAGCTTTCTTT.

The chain employs TRBV7-2 and TRBJ1-2; 7 nucleotides line up with TRBD1. Trimming took 3 bases from V and 3 from J; bases not matched to a gene: 7. The CDR3 covers 15 residues. The germline V gene encodes CDR1 SGHTA and CDR2 FQGNSA. The CDR3 loop reads CASSFNVGQYYGYTF. The CDR3 DNA sequence: TGTGCCAGCAGCTTTAATGTGGGACAGTACTATGGCTACACCTTC.

This clone turned up a few times. The chain recombines TRBV5-1 with TRBJ2-1; D is possibly TRBD2 (5 bases). From germline, CDR1 is SGHRS and CDR2 YFSETQ. This CDR3 region has 18 residues. Deletions cut 5 bases from V and 0 bases from J, with 21 bases between. The CDR3 nucleotides are TGCGCCAGCAGACGGGGAGCGGAAACTTATAGCTCCTACAATGAGCAGTTCTTC. It yields the protein CASRRGAETYSSYNEQFF.